These 24 T cell receptor beta chains were sequenced from one sample in a study of CXCR3-negative and CXCR3-positive naive CD8 T cells. Study-wide results and limits: Against CXCR3-negative naive cells, CXCR3-positive naive cells showed more hydrophobic TRB CDR3s.

Their specific antigens are unknown. TRB cDNA libraries were made by UMI-labeled 5' RACE. Following a re-call of the 5' RACE reads, TCRdb has one entry per CDR3 protein and lacks DNA. The sample has about 85,000 distinct CDR3 sequences. Sequencing was carried out using naive CXCR3+ CD8+ T cells from blood. Documented subset: CD45RO-CCR7+CD27+CD95- naive CD8+ T cells expressing CXCR3 (TNR3+). These receptors were obtained from a human donor in good health. Some clones in this sample may be carry-over from other donors' samples.

The V gene is TRBV4-2, the J gene TRBJ2-7. Germline assignment: CDR1 LGHNA and CDR2 YNFKEQ. CDR3 size: 13 residues. CDR3 loop: CASSQVTDYEQYF.

The CDR3 loop reads CSARGTEPYEQYF. J is TRBJ2-7 and V is TRBV20-1; TCRdb lists TRBD1, though no DNA is available to test this call. The CDR3 has 13 amino acids. Germline CDR1 reads DFQATT; CDR2 reads SNEGSKA (reference sequence).

CDR3 sequence: CSVESGNEQYF. The chain joins TRBV29-1 to TRBJ2-7; there is no DNA to check the TCRdb D call of TRBD1. Germline V gene data show CDR1 as SQVTM and CDR2 as ANQGSEA. This CDR3 contains 11 residues.

This chain links TRBV6-2 or TRBV6-3 with TRBJ2-4; the TCRdb call, TRBD1, lacks DNA for checking. In germline, CDR1 is MNHEY, CDR2 SVGEGT. The CDR3 runs 16 residues. CDR3: CASSLPGGSSQSIQYF.

V usage is TRBV6-6 and J usage is TRBJ2-1. This CDR3 is built from 12 residues. Germline-derived CDR1 and CDR2 are MNHNY and SVGAGI (reference sequence). CDR3 loop: CASSYSLDEQFF.

The chain has TRBV29-1 and TRBJ2-1; TCRdb indicates TRBD2, and absent DNA this call remains unverified. This CDR3 region has 13 residues. The germline V gene has CDR1 SQVTM and CDR2 ANQGSEA. CDR3: CSVEGGRPNEQFF.

The rearrangement links TRBV28 to TRBJ2-2. This CDR3 is 15 amino acids long. The V gene's germline CDR1 is MDHEN and CDR2 SYDVKM. The CDR3 sequence is CASSLLYGSGGELFF.

The chain employs TRBV19 and TRBJ1-1; TCRdb's D gene call, TRBD1, goes unchecked for lack of DNA. CDR1 LNHDA and CDR2 SQIVND come from the germline V gene (reference sequence). The length of the CDR3 is 14 residues. The CDR3 protein is CASSMGQGNTEAFF.

The chain has TRBV5-1 and TRBJ1-1. The CDR3 covers 14 residues. Per germline, CDR1 SGHRS and CDR2 YFSETQ. The CDR3 is CASSLDDPLGEAFF.

The V and J genes are TRBV3-1 and TRBJ2-1; without DNA, the TCRdb call of TRBD1 cannot be checked. The CDR3 totals 13 residues. Germline CDR1 LGHDT, CDR2 YNNKEL (reference sequence). This chain's CDR3 is CASSPGTGNEQFF.

V usage is TRBV4-1 and J usage is TRBJ2-2; TCRdb returns TRBD2, unconfirmable since there is no DNA. Germline V gene sequence: CDR1 MGHRA, CDR2 YSYEKL. The CDR3 runs 16 residues. CDR3 region: CASSQGASPNTGELFF.

The CDR3 spells CASSHASGGNAEAFF. The rearrangement joins TRBV3-1 to TRBJ1-1; the TCRdb call, TRBD1, lacks DNA for checking. The CDR3 totals 15 residues. Per germline, CDR1 LGHDT and CDR2 YNNKEL (reference sequence).

The chain joins TRBV28 to TRBJ2-5; TCRdb outputs TRBD2, but without DNA this stays unchecked. The CDR3 is 17 residues long. CDR1 is MDHEN, CDR2 SYDVKM, per germline. The CDR3 loop reads CASSFYSELAGSGTQYF.

The CDR3 region is CSVEDTSNEQFF. The V call is TRBV29-1, the J call TRBJ2-1. The CDR3 is 12 amino acids. Germline assignment: CDR1 SQVTM and CDR2 ANQGSEA.

The rearrangement links TRBV27 to TRBJ2-5; the D gene TCRdb calls, TRBD1, cannot be checked with no DNA. CDR1 MNHEY and CDR2 SMNVEV come from the germline V gene (reference sequence). The CDR3 runs 13 residues. The CDR3 region is CASSFRVEETQYF.

The CDR3 sequence: CASSLRLAGGVYTEQFF. The chain carries TRBV7-8 and TRBJ2-1; TCRdb picks TRBD2, but there is no DNA to check that call. The CDR3 consists of 17 residues. Germline V gene lookup returns CDR1 SGHVS and CDR2 FQNEAQ.

This chain joins TRBV12-3 or TRBV12-4 and TRBJ2-4; TCRdb designates TRBD1, a call that cannot be tested without DNA. The CDR3 consists of 14 residues. This chain's CDR3 is CASSLGGAKNIQYF.

The rearrangement joins TRBV28 to TRBJ2-1; the D gene TCRdb calls, TRBD1, cannot be checked with no DNA. CDR1 and CDR2 from the germline V gene are MDHEN and SYDVKM. The CDR3 spans 15 residues. The chain's CDR3 is CASSLTLQGYNEQFF. The entire variable domain, with the rest obtained from reference TRBV28 and TRBJ2-1, is as follows: DVKVTQSSRYLVKRTGEKVFLECVQDMDHENMFWYRQDPGLGLRLIYFSYDVKMKEKGDIPEGYSVSREKKERFSLILESASTNQTSMYLCASSLTLQGYNEQFFGPGTRLTVL.

The CDR3 loop reads CASSRTSGVAKNIQYF. The chain uses TRBV14 and TRBJ2-4; TCRdb gives TRBD2 as the D gene, but with no DNA this cannot be confirmed. CDR1 and CDR2 (germline): SGHDN, FVKESK. This CDR3 has 16 residues.

The chain is built from TRBV20-1 and TRBJ2-7; TCRdb selects TRBD1, and the lack of DNA leaves this call unchecked. The germline V gene encodes CDR1 DFQATT and CDR2 SNEGSKA (reference sequence). The CDR3 is 13 residues long. The CDR3 region is CSAVDRENYEQYF.

The chain couples TRBV15 to TRBJ2-7. This CDR3 is built from 14 residues. The V gene's germline CDR1 is LNHNV and CDR2 YYDKDF (reference sequence). The CDR3: CATSSRTGLYEQYF.

The chain recombines TRBV29-1 with TRBJ2-6; absent DNA, TCRdb's TRBD1 call cannot be checked. The CDR3 has 15 residues. The germline gives CDR1 SQVTM, CDR2 ANQGSEA. CDR3 sequence: CSVGQGGTGANVLTF.

The rearrangement joins TRBV4-1 to TRBJ2-7; no DNA is available, so the TRBD1 call from TCRdb remains unchecked. The CDR3 spans 19 residues. The germline gives CDR1 MGHRA, CDR2 YSYEKL. Here the CDR3 reads CASSQDPGLLGGLFYEQYF.

The gene calls are TRBV28 and TRBJ2-1; TCRdb's D gene call, TRBD2, goes unchecked for lack of DNA. The germline V gene has CDR1 MDHEN and CDR2 SYDVKM. The CDR3 has 16 residues. The CDR3 loop is CASSSPTSGVTNEQFF.